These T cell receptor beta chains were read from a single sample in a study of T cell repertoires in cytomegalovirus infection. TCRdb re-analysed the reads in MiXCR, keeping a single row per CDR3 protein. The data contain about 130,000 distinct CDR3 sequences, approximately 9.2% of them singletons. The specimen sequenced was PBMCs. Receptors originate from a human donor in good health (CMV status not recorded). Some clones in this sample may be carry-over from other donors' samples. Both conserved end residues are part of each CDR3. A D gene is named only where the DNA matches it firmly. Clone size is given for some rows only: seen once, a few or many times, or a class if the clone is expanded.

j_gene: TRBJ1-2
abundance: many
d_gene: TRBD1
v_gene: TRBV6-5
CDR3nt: TGTGCCAGCAGCCTAACCGGGACAGGGAGGAGCGGCTACACCTTC
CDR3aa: CASSLTGTGRSGYTF

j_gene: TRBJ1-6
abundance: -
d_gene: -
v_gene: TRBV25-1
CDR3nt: TGTGCCAGCAGCGACCCGGGACAAGATAATTCACCCCTCCACTTT
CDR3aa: CASSDPGQDNSPLHF

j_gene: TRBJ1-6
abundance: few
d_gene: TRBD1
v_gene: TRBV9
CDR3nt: TGTGCCAGCAGCGTTCGGGGACAGGGGGACTCACCCCTCCACTTT
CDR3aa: CASSVRGQGDSPLHF

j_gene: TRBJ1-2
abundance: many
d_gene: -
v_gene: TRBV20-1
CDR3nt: TGCAGTGCTAGAGCAGGGGATTTCTATGGCTACACCTTC
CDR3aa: CSARAGDFYGYTF

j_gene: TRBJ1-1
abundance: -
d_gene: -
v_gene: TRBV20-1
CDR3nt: TGCAGTGCTAGTAGGAACACTGAAGCTTTCTTT
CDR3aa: CSASRNTEAFF

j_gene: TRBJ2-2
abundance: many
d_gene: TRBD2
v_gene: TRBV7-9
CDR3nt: TGTGCCGCTGATTTGGGGACTAGCGGGCTGAACACCGGGGAGCTGTTTTTT
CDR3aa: CAADLGTSGLNTGELFF

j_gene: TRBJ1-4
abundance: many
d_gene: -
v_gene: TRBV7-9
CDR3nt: TGTGCCAGCAGCTTACTCGGGGCAACTAATGAAAAACTGTTTTTT
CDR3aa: CASSLLGATNEKLFF

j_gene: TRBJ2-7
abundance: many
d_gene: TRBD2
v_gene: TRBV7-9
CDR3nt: TGTGCCAGCAGCTTAGGGGAGGGGCCCTACGAGCAGTACTTC
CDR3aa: CASSLGEGPYEQYF

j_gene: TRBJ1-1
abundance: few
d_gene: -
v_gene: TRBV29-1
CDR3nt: TGCAGCATGGACAGATCGAACACTGAAGCTTTCTTT
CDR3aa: CSMDRSNTEAFF

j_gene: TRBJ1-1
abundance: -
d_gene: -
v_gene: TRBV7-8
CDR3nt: TGTGCCAGCAGCTCCTCAGGCCCAAACACTGAAGCTTTCTTT
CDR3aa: CASSSSGPNTEAFF

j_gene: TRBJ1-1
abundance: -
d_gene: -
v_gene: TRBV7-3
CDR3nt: TGTGCCAGCAGCTTAACGCAGGGGAAGGGCACTGAAGCTTTCTTT
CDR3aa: CASSLTQGKGTEAFF

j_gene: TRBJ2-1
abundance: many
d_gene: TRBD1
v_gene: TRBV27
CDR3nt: TGTGCCAGCAGTCCCCGCGACAGGGGGTACAATGAGCAGTTCTTC
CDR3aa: CASSPRDRGYNEQFF

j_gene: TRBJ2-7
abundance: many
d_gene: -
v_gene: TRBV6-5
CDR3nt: TGTGCCAGCAGTACCCCCAGGAAGGAGCAGTACTTC
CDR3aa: CASSTPRKEQYF

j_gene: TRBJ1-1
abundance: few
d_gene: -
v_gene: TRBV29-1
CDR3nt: TGCAGCGTCTTGGACAAATTGAACACTGAAGCTTTCTTT
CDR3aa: CSVLDKLNTEAFF

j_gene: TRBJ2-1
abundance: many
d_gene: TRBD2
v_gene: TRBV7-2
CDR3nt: TGTGCCAGCAGCTTAGCGTGGGGGGGATCCTACAATGAGCAGTTCTTC
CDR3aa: CASSLAWGGSYNEQFF

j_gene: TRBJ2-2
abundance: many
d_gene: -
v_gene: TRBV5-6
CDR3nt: TGTGCCAGCACCATTAAACGTGGGGGGAGCACCGGGGAGCTGTTTTTT
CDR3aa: CASTIKRGGSTGELFF

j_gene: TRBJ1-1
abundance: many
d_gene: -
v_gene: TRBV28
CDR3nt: TGTGCCAGCAGGACACAGGGTCACATGAACACTGAAGCTTTCTTT
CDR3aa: CASRTQGHMNTEAFF

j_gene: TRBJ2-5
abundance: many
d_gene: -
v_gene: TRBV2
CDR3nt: TGTGCCAGCGGAGCAACCCAAGAGACCCAGTACTTC
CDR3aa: CASGATQETQYF

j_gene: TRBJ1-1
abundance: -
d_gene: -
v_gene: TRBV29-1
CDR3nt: TGCAGCGTTGAAGCTGCAACGGACACTGAAGCTTTCTTT
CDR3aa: CSVEAATDTEAFF

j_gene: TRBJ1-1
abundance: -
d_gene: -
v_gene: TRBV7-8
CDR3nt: TGTGCCAGCAGCTTACAGGGGACAATCAACACTGAAGCTTTCTTT
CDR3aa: CASSLQGTINTEAFF

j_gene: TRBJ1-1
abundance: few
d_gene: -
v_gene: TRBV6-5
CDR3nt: TGTGCCAGCAGTTACGGTGGACACGGGAACACTGAAGCTTTCTTT
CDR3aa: CASSYGGHGNTEAFF

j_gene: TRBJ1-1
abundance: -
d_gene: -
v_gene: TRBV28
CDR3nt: TGTGCCAGCAGCTCCTTCGACAAGTACACTGAAGCTTTCTTT
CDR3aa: CASSSFDKYTEAFF

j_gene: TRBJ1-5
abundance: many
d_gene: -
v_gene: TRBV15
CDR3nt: TGTGCCACCAGCAGAGATGGGGAACGGAATCAGCCCCAGCATTTT
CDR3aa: CATSRDGERNQPQHF

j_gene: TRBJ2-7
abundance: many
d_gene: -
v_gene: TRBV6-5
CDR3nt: TGTGCCAGCAGCAACGGGCGGGCCTACGAGCAGTACTTC
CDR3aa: CASSNGRAYEQYF

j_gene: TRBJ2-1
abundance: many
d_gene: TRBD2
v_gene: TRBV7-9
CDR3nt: TGTGCCAGCAGCTTAGTGCACCGACTAGCGGGGGACTCCTCGTCCTACAATGAGCAGTTCTTC
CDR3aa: CASSLVHRLAGDSSSYNEQFF

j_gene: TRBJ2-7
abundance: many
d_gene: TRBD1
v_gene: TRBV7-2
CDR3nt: TGTGCCAGCAGCCATCGGACAGGGGCCTACGAGCAGTACTTC
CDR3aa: CASSHRTGAYEQYF

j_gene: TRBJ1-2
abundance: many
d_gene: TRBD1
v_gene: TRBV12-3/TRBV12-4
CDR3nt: TGTGCCAGCAGCCCCGGACAGGGGACCTATGGCTACACCTTC
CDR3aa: CASSPGQGTYGYTF

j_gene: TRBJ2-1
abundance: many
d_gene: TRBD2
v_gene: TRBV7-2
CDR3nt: TGTGCCAGCAGCCACCGGACTAGCGGGGGGGGATACAATGAGCAGTTCTTC
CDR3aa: CASSHRTSGGGYNEQFF

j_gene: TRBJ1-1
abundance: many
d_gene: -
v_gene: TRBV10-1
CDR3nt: TGCGCCAGCCCTTGGGATCCAATGAACACTGAAGCTTTCTTT
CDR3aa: CASPWDPMNTEAFF

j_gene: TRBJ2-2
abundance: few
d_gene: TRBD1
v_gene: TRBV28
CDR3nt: TGTGCCAGCTTGACAGGGGGCATTACCGGGGAGCTGTTTTTT
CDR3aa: CASLTGGITGELFF

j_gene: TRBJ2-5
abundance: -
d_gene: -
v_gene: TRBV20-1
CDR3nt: TGCAGTGCTGGGACTTACAACCAAGAGACCCAGTACTTC
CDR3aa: CSAGTYNQETQYF

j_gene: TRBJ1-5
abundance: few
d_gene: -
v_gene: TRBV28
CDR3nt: TGTGCCAGCAGTTTAACATTCTATAGCAATCAGCCCCAGCATTTT
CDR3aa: CASSLTFYSNQPQHF

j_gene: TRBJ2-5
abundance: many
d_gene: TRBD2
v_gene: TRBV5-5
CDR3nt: TGTGCCAGCAGCTTCTCCGGGACTAGCGCTGAGACCCAGTACTTC
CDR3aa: CASSFSGTSAETQYF

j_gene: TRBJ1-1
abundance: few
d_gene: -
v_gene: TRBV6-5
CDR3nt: TGTGCCAGCAGTGCCTCACACTGGAACACTGAAGCTTTCTTT
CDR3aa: CASSASHWNTEAFF